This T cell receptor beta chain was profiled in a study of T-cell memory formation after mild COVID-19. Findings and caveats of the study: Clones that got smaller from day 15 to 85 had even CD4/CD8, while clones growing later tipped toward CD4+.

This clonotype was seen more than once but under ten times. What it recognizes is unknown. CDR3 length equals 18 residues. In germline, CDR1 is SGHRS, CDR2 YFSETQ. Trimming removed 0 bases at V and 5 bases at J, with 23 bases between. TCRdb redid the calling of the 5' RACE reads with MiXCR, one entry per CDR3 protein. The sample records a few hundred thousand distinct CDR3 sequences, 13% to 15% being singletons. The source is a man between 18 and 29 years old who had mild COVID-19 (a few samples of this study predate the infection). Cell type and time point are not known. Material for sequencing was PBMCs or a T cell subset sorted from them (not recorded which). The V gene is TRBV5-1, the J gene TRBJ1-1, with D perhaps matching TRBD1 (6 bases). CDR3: CASSLAMGTMAYRTEAFF. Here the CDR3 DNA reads TGCGCCAGCAGCTTGGCAATGGGGACAATGGCTTATAGAACTGAAGCTTTCTTT.